This T cell receptor beta chain was profiled in a study of blood T cell repertoires in COVID-19. In the study overall: Spain, Italy and the United States supplied samples that represented acute and convalescent COVID-19. Sample material is recorded as cDNA or gDNA derived from T cells, B-cell-depleted T cells, or PBMCs.

TCRdb's table, derived via immunoSEQ multiplex PCR, lists solely in-frame clones and lacks some. This sample has around 250,000 clones, with 80% to 90% found just once. Germline V lookup: CDR1 LNHNV, CDR2 YYDKDF (reference sequence). The CDR3 has 16 residues. Trimming shortened V by 4 bases and J by 5 bases, and 21 bases separated the two germline ends. The gene calls are TRBV15 and TRBJ2-7; TRBD2 is a possible D gene (6 bases). This TCR derives from a man in his thirties or forties with acute COVID-19. The sample consisted of PBMCs or T cells enriched from blood (not recorded which). CDR3 sequence (DNA): TGTGCCACCAGCACGGGACTTATTCAGTCGGAGGACGAGCAGTACGTC. Its translation is CATSTGLIQSEDEQYV.